The 2 T cell receptor beta chains below come from one sample, sequenced in a study of regulatory T cells in long-lasting Graves disease. Arm-PCR of CDR3 regions with iRepertoire HTBI primers generated TCR beta libraries. TCRdb ran MiXCR on the multiplex PCR reads and lists one entry per CDR3 protein. Of hundreds of thousands of distinct CDR3 sequences in the sample, under 25% were seen once. Time point of the sample: persistent/refractory GD, antithyroid drugs over 5 years with positive TRAb. PBMC RNA was the source of the TCR library. Sequenced here: peripheral blood mononuclear cells (PBMCs), sampled when the disease was refractory, from a patient treated with antithyroid drugs. Receptor source: a female donor with Graves disease.

This clonotype showed up many times. The chain links TRBV6-2 or TRBV6-3 to TRBJ2-2; 12 bases align to TRBD2. Germline CDR1 reads MNHEY; CDR2 reads SVGEGT. V trimming: 7 bases; J trimming: 5 bases; junction bases outside the gene matches: 8. The CDR3 covers 16 residues. The CDR3 nucleotides read TGTGCCAGCACAGACAAACTAGCGGGAGGAACCGGGGAGCTGTTTTTT. Protein: CASTDKLAGGTGELFF.

This clonotype turned up a few times. The chain's CDR3 is CSVEENQETQYF. Here the CDR3 DNA reads TGCAGCGTTGAAGAAAATCAAGAGACCCAGTACTTC. This chain connects TRBV29-1 to TRBJ2-5; no reliable D call. Germline V gene sequence: CDR1 SQVTM, CDR2 ANQGSEA. The CDR3 is 12 amino acids. Trimming removed 0 bases from V and 2 bases from J, with 4 bases in between.